Listed below are T cell receptor beta chains from one sample, sequenced in a study of CD8+ T cells in alopecia areata. Method: immunoSEQ multiplex PCR; TCRdb's copy keeps in-frame clones and lacks some. Among roughly 140,000 clones listed, about 51% were seen once. Here the sequenced sample was CD8+ T cells sorted from blood, taken at week 0. The receptors originated from a human donor with alopecia areata. Each CDR3 is given with its conserved first and last residue. D genes are given only for firm matches. Rows give clone size only sometimes, using once, few, many, or a class for an expanded clone.

NA | once | TRBJ2-3 | TRBV9 | TGTGCGTGCAAGGGTACAGGGAGTACAGATACGCAGTATTTT | CACKGTGSTDTQYF
NA | NA | TRBJ1-6 | TRBV30 | TGTGCCTGGAGTCCGACGAGTGGTTCACCCCTCCACTTT | CAWSPTSGSPLHF
NA | few | TRBJ1-1 | TRBV29-1 | TGCAGCGGGGAGAGGGAGAGTTATAACACTGAAGCTTTCTTT | CSGERESYNTEAFF
NA | NA | TRBJ2-1 | TRBV14 | TGTGCCAGCAGCCAGGACAGCCTCTACAATGAGCAGTTCTTC | CASSQDSLYNEQFF
TRBD2 | NA | TRBJ2-3 | TRBV9 | TGTGCCAGCAGTGCCAGCGGGGGGAGCACAGATACGCAGTATTTT | CASSASGGSTDTQYF
TRBD1 | NA | TRBJ1-1 | TRBV29-1 | TGCAGCACAACCGGGACAGGGACTGAAGCTTTCTTT | CSTTGTGTEAFF
NA | few | TRBJ1-1 | TRBV6-1 | TGTGCCAGCACTGAGGACACGAACACTGAAGCTTTCTTT | CASTEDTNTEAFF
TRBD1 | once | TRBJ1-2 | TRBV6-5 | TGTGCCAGCAGTTTCGGTTCGAAGGGGGCCGTTGGCTACACCTTC | CASSFGSKGAVGYTF
NA | NA | TRBJ2-3 | TRBV9 | TGTGCCAGCAGCCCCTATGGGACAGATACGCAGTATTTT | CASSPYGTDTQYF
NA | NA | TRBJ2-3 | TRBV7-2 | TGTGCCAGCAGCGGATACGGGGAATCAAGCACAGATACGCAGTATTTT | CASSGYGESSTDTQYF
NA | NA | TRBJ2-7 | TRBV10-3 | TGTGCCATCAGTGAGCGCCACTACGAGCAGTACTTC | CAISERHYEQYF
NA | NA | TRBJ1-1 | TRBV5-4 | TGTGCCAGCAGCCTAGGGGCTGAAGCTTTCTTT | CASSLGAEAFF
NA | NA | TRBJ1-1 | TRBV15 | TGTGCCACCGAAACGGACAGCACGAACACTGAAGCTTTCTTT | CATETDSTNTEAFF
TRBD2 | NA | TRBJ2-1 | TRBV5-8 | TGTGCCAGCAGCTGGGCGGGGGGCCCGGAACAGGAGTTCTTC | CASSWAGGPEQEFF
NA | NA | TRBJ2-7 | TRBV7-9 | TGTGCCAGCAGCTTAGCGGGACCGTCATACGAGCAGTACTTC | CASSLAGPSYEQYF
NA | NA | TRBJ2-3 | TRBV11-2 | TGTGCCAGCAGCTTAGGGCGGGGAAGCACAGATACGCAGTATTTT | CASSLGRGSTDTQYF
NA | NA | TRBJ2-1 | TRBV9 | TGTGCCAGCAGCGTAGGTGCGTCGCCTGGAAATGAGCAGTTCTTC | CASSVGASPGNEQFF
NA | NA | TRBJ2-7 | TRBV5-4 | TGTGCCAGCAGCCCCGGACAGAATATTTACGAGCAGTACTTC | CASSPGQNIYEQYF
TRBD2 | NA | TRBJ2-1 | TRBV15 | TGTGCCACCAGCCAAGCGGGGAGCTTGGTCAATGAGCAGTTCTTC | CATSQAGSLVNEQFF
NA | NA | TRBJ1-5 | TRBV19 | TGTGCCAGTAGTCATAAAGGGGGCAATCAGCCCCAGCATTTT | CASSHKGGNQPQHF
NA | few | TRBJ2-4 | TRBV11-2 | TGTGCCAGCAGCTCGTCAGCGGGCGTCAAAAACATTCAGTACTTC | CASSSSAGVKNIQYF
TRBD1 | NA | TRBJ2-7 | TRBV10-2 | TGCGCCAGCGGGGACAGGTCCTACGAGCAGTACTTC | CASGDRSYEQYF
TRBD2 | NA | TRBJ2-1 | TRBV29-1 | TGCAGCGTTGAAGAAGGTGGTCTAGCGGGCGCCAGCTCCTACAATGAGCAGTTCTTC | CSVEEGGLAGASSYNEQFF
TRBD1 | NA | TRBJ1-2 | TRBV7-9 | TGTGCCAGCACCGGGACAGCAAATGGCTACACCTTC | CASTGTANGYTF
NA | NA | TRBJ1-2 | TRBV7-9 | TGTGCCAGCAGCTTAAGTCTCGGGTCTGGGGAGTATGGCTACACCTTC | CASSLSLGSGEYGYTF
NA | NA | TRBJ2-7 | TRBV29-1 | TGCAGCGTTGGGGCCAGGGACTACGAGCAGTACTTC | CSVGARDYEQYF
TRBD2 | NA | TRBJ2-3 | TRBV4-3 | TGCGCCAGCAGCCAAGATAGCGGGGGGGATTCAGATACGCAGTATTTT | CASSQDSGGDSDTQYF
NA | NA | TRBJ1-1 | TRBV30 | TGTGCCTGGAGCCCCTCCGGGACCGAAGCTTTCTTT | CAWSPSGTEAFF
NA | NA | TRBJ1-4 | TRBV7-9 | TGTGCCAGCAGCTCCGTGGGGTTTGAAAAACTGTTTTTT | CASSSVGFEKLFF
NA | NA | TRBJ2-2 | TRBV2 | TGTGCCAGCAGGACAGACCCGTACACCGGGGAGCTGTTTTTT | CASRTDPYTGELFF
NA | NA | TRBJ2-3 | TRBV10-2 | TGCGCCAGCAGTGAGTCTCGTCAGGGGTTAACGGATACGCAGTATTTT | CASSESRQGLTDTQYF
TRBD1 | NA | TRBJ2-1 | TRBV7-8 | TGTGCCAGCAGCTCCCACGGGACAGCCTCCTACAATGAGCAGTTCTTC | CASSSHGTASYNEQFF
NA | NA | TRBJ2-5 | TRBV5-6 | TGTGCCAGCAGCTTGCTAGCCAGGGGGGAAGAGACCCAGTACTTC | CASSLLARGEETQYF
NA | few | TRBJ2-1 | TRBV14 | TGTGCCAGCAGCCGCCCGGGGAGCTCCTACAATGAGCAGTTCTTC | CASSRPGSSYNEQFF
NA | NA | TRBJ1-1 | TRBV29-1 | TGCAGCGTTGAAAGAGGGGTTGAAGCTTTCTTT | CSVERGVEAFF
TRBD1 | NA | TRBJ2-1 | TRBV5-6 | TGTGCCAGCAGCCCTCCCTTATTGGGACAGGTTTACAATGAGCAGTTCTTC | CASSPPLLGQVYNEQFF
NA | NA | TRBJ1-1 | TRBV5-4 | TGTGCCAGCAGCTTTCAGGGGAAGAACACTGAAGCTTTCTTT | CASSFQGKNTEAFF
NA | once | TRBJ2-3 | TRBV9 | TGTGCCAGCAGCGTAGGAGCAGATACGCAGTATTTT | CASSVGADTQYF
NA | few | TRBJ2-1 | TRBV9 | TGTGCCAGCAGCGGGGCACGGAATGAGCAGTTCTTC | CASSGARNEQFF
NA | NA | TRBJ2-1 | TRBV29-1 | TGCAGCGTTGAAGTTCCTTCGGCAGAGCAGTTCTTC | CSVEVPSAEQFF
TRBD1 | few | TRBJ1-1 | TRBV4-3 | TGCGCCAGCAGCCAGGACAGGGCCAACTTTCTTGAAGCTTTCTTT | CASSQDRANFLEAFF